Presented here are 29 T cell receptor beta chains from one specimen sequenced in a study of long-term antiretroviral therapy in people with HIV (dated by TCRdb to between 2021 and 2023). The immunoSEQ hsTCRB v3.0 assay was used at survey level resolution to sequence the TRB variable region. The clones in this table, taken by TCRdb from immuneACCESS, are in-frame only. Not every clone is retained; where verified, under half of the shortfall comes from an unresolved V gene, and the cause of the rest is unknown. Present in this sample are about 18,000 clones, just under 80% of which were seen just once. 7.8% of the sample is taken by the ten largest. The sample consisted of unsorted PBMCs, taken at the start of antiretroviral therapy, before treatment. These receptors were obtained from a woman aged 40 to 55 with HIV.

The J gene is TRBJ2-4, the V gene TRBV10-3, with D hard to call. CDR1 and CDR2 from the germline V gene are ENHRY and SYGVKD. CDR3 size: 17 residues. V lost 0 bases, J lost 3 bases, and 15 bases lay in between. CDR3: CAISESLLASGKNIQYF. As DNA, the CDR3 is TGTGCCATCAGTGAGTCCCTCCTTGCGTCGGGCAAAAACATTCAGTACTTC.

A few counts support this clone. The V gene is TRBV7-8, the J gene TRBJ2-3; D gene uncertain. V gave up 4 bases and J gave up 2 bases, with 7 bases separating them. The CDR3 has 13 residues. Germline V gene lookup returns CDR1 SGHVS and CDR2 FQNEAQ. The chain's CDR3 is CASSYRATDTQYF. In nucleotides, the CDR3 is TGTGCCAGCAGCTACCGGGCCACAGATACGCAGTATTTT.

This clone was counted a single time. The chain employs TRBV19 and TRBJ2-2; 10 nucleotides align to TRBD1. This CDR3 contains 15 residues. CDR1 is LNHDA and CDR2 is SQIVND in the germline V gene (reference sequence). The J segment lost 0 bases and the V segment lost 7 bases, leaving 2 bases of the junction unmatched. CDR3 loop: CASTGTGANTGELFF. The CDR3 coding sequence is TGTGCCAGTACTGGGACAGGGGCGAACACCGGGGAGCTGTTTTTT.

There are a few counts of this clone. The chain links TRBV30 to TRBJ1-2; D is perhaps TRBD1 (6 bases). Trimming shortened V by 0 bases and J by 8 bases, and 16 bases separated the two germline ends. CDR3 length: 14 amino acids. Germline CDR1 is GTSNPN and CDR2 is SVGIG (reference sequence). CDR3 protein: CAWSVRGALGGYTF. The CDR3 coding sequence is TGTGCCTGGAGTGTACGGGGGGCCTTAGGGGGCTACACCTTC.

CDR3 nucleotides: TGTGCCAGCAGCCCCTCGGCGGGTGATACCATAGACAGTCTGAACATTCAGTACTTC. Translation gives CASSPSAGDTIDSLNIQYF. This chain links TRBV5-4 with TRBJ2-4; the D call may be TRBD1 or TRBD2 (5 bases each). V lost 4 bases and J 7 bases, leaving 30 bases between the germline ends. The germline V gene encodes CDR1 SGHNT and CDR2 YYREEE (reference sequence). This CDR3 is built from 19 residues.

The V and J genes are TRBV5-1 and TRBJ2-7; D possibly matches TRBD1 or TRBD2 (5 bases each). The CDR3 is 13 amino acids. Germline CDR1 and CDR2: SGHRS and YFSETQ. Trimming cost V 4 bases and J 5 bases, with 13 bases left between them. CDR3 bases: TGCGCCAGCAGCCTCGCCTGGGGACACGAGCAGTACTTC. Translated: CASSLAWGHEQYF.

This clone turned up a few times. The genes are TRBV28 and TRBJ1-2, with D possibly matching TRBD1 (6 bases). The CDR3 has 10 residues. CDR1 MDHEN and CDR2 SYDVKM come from the germline V gene. V lost 8 bases and J lost 8, with 9 bases in between. The CDR3 nucleotides are TGTGCCAGCCAGCAGGGGGGCTACACCTTC. As protein: CASQQGGYTF.

The V gene is TRBV25-1, the J gene TRBJ1-1; possibly TRBD1 for D (5 bases). Trimming took off 4 bases at V and 3 bases at J, with 12 bases between the two ends. The CDR3 is 14 amino acids. The germline CDR1 and CDR2 sequences are MGHDK and SYGVNS. CDR3 sequence reads: CASSGGGLDTEAFF. The CDR3 nucleotides read TGTGCCAGCAGTGGGGGGGGTTTGGACACTGAAGCTTTCTTT.

This clone was counted once. The chain recombines TRBV9 with TRBJ1-2; 8 bases match TRBD1. V trimming: 0 bases; J trimming: 2 bases; junction bases outside the gene matches: 9. The length of the CDR3 is 17 residues. Germline assignment: CDR1 SGDLS and CDR2 YYNGEE. The CDR3: CASSVEKGQGGNYGYTF. CDR3 bases: TGTGCCAGCAGCGTAGAAAAAGGACAGGGAGGAAACTATGGCTACACCTTC.

Notes on this clone: At one end the junction does not follow the germline gene, possibly because of a read error. J is TRBJ1-1 and V is TRBV30; D remains unclear. The CDR3 length is 12 residues. Germline V gives CDR1 GTSNPN, CDR2 SVGIG (reference sequence). The CDR3 region is CARSRQNTEAFF. Written as DNA, the CDR3 is TGTGCCCGGAGCCGGCAGAACACTGAAGCTTTCTTT.

In DNA, the CDR3 is TGTGCCAGCAGCCCCATAGCGGGGGTGGGCACAGATACGCAGTATTTT. As protein: CASSPIAGVGTDTQYF. The chain joins TRBV4-2 to TRBJ2-3, with 9 bases aligning to TRBD2. V was pared by 4 bases and J by 1 base, with 6 bases of the junction left unmatched. Germline V gene sequence: CDR1 LGHNA, CDR2 YNFKEQ. This CDR3 comprises 16 residues.

As regards this clone: A far bigger clonotype differs at one base, so this is likely a read error. This chain links TRBV6-1 with TRBJ2-7; TRBD1 matches 10 bases. V shed 6 bases, J shed 4 bases, and the junction held 6 bases outside the gene matches. Germline assignment: CDR1 MNHNS and CDR2 SASEGT. This CDR3 comprises 14 residues. CDR3 nucleotide sequence: TGTGCCAGCAGCGACCGGGACAGGGGATACGAGCAGTACTTC. Protein sequence: CASSDRDRGYEQYF.

V usage is TRBV5-5 and J usage is TRBJ2-3, with TRBD2 identical over 7 bases. The germline CDR1 and CDR2 sequences are SGHKS and YYEKEE (reference sequence). The CDR3 has 16 residues. V lost 5 bases to trimming and J lost 6 bases; unmatched junction nucleotides: 15. The DNA for the CDR3 is TGTGCCAGCAGTCCGACGGCCAGGGAGGGTCGGGATACGCAGTATTTT. Translating gives CASSPTAREGRDTQYF.

The V gene is TRBV30, the J gene TRBJ2-7, with TRBD2 identical over 8 bases. The germline gives CDR1 GTSNPN, CDR2 SVGIG (reference sequence). Trimming at V came to 1 base and at J to 5 bases, leaving 19 bases not matched to a gene. The CDR3 has 18 amino acids. CDR3 amino acids: CAWSGDMDKPGGGHEQYF. CDR3 in DNA: TGTGCCTGGAGTGGGGACATGGACAAACCAGGCGGGGGGCACGAGCAGTACTTC.

CDR3 nucleotides: TGTGCCAGCAGCGGGGGCTTGGGGCTACAAGAGACCCAGTACTTC. It encodes CASSGGLGLQETQYF. The genes are TRBV9 and TRBJ2-5, with D possibly being TRBD1 (5 bases). Germline V gene lookup returns CDR1 SGDLS and CDR2 YYNGEE. The ends were cut back, 3 bases at V and 2 bases at J, with 14 bases in the middle. The CDR3 runs to 15 residues.

The chain uses TRBV6-5 and TRBJ2-7; tentatively, D is TRBD2 (6 bases). CDR3 length: 15 residues. From germline, CDR1 is MNHEY and CDR2 SVGAGI. V was pared by 4 bases and J by 4 bases, with 17 bases between. The CDR3 region is CASSFPRRGIYEQYF. The CDR3 DNA follows: TGTGCCAGCAGTTTCCCCCGACGGGGGATATACGAGCAGTACTTC.

The chain employs TRBV9 and TRBJ1-1; D unclear. The germline CDR1 and CDR2 sequences are SGDLS and YYNGEE. Trimming removed 2 bases at V and 5 bases at J, with 16 bases between. The CDR3 spans 15 residues. The CDR3 nucleotides are TGTGCCAGCAGCGTGGCCGGGAGATCGGCAACTGAAGCTTTCTTT. Translation gives CASSVAGRSATEAFF.

This chain uses TRBV11-2 with TRBJ2-5, with D possibly TRBD2 on 6 matching bases. The length of the CDR3 is 15 residues. The germline V gene encodes CDR1 SGHAT and CDR2 FQNNGV. V was pared by 6 bases and J by 1 base, with 15 bases between. CDR3 amino acids: CASSESWGLQETQYF. The CDR3 DNA sequence: TGTGCCAGCAGTGAAAGTTGGGGACTCCAAGAGACCCAGTACTTC.

Remarks on this clone: The sample carries other DNA sequences with the same CDR3. The chain has TRBV18 and TRBJ1-5; 8 bases match TRBD1. Germline CDR1 and CDR2: KGHSH and LQKENI. Trimming removed 3 bases from V and 8 bases from J; junction bases left unmatched: 6. The CDR3 contains 14 residues. CDR3 coding DNA: TGTGCCAGCTCACCCGGACAGGGAGGTAAGCCCCAGCATTTT. Protein product: CASSPGQGGKPQHF. The full variable domain, its missing parts supplied by reference TRBV18 and TRBJ1-5, is NAGVMQNPRHLVRRRGQEARLRCSPMKGHSHVYWYRQLPEEGLKFMVYLQKENIIDESGMPKERFSAEFPKEGPSILRIQQVVRGDSAAYFCASSPGQGGKPQHFGDGTRLSIL.

V gene TRBV10-3 combines with J gene TRBJ1-2; 7 positions match TRBD1. The ends lost 3 bases at V and 2 bases at J; junction bases unmatched: 0. The CDR3 has 13 amino acids. The germline gives CDR1 ENHRY, CDR2 SYGVKD. The CDR3 region is CAISEQGNYGYTF. DNA of the CDR3: TGTGCCATCAGTGAACAGGGGAACTATGGCTACACCTTC.

The rearrangement links TRBV5-1 to TRBJ1-1; D ambiguous. V shed 3 bases and J shed 7 bases, with 13 bases lying between them. The germline V gene encodes CDR1 SGHRS and CDR2 YFSETQ. The CDR3 covers 13 residues. The DNA for the CDR3 is TGCGCCAGCAGCTCCCCGGGGTCGGGTGAAGCTTTCTTT. Translation: CASSSPGSGEAFF.

The chain carries TRBV4-3 and TRBJ2-4; tentative D call: TRBD2 (5 bases). Germline CDR1 and CDR2: LGHNA and YSLEER. V gave up 0 bases and J gave up 8 bases, with 8 bases separating them. The CDR3 covers 13 residues. Here the CDR3 reads CASSQDPGYIQYF. In DNA form, the CDR3 reads TGCGCCAGCAGCCAAGATCCGGGGTACATTCAGTACTTC.

The chain combines TRBV18 with TRBJ1-1, with 7 nucleotides matching TRBD1. V trimming: 0 bases; J trimming: 3 bases; junction bases outside the gene matches: 7. From germline, CDR1 is KGHSH and CDR2 LQKENI. The CDR3 spans 16 residues. CDR3 nucleotides: TGTGCCAGCTCACCACCAGGGCGAACAGGGGACACTGAAGCTTTCTTT. This translates into CASSPPGRTGDTEAFF.

The gene calls are TRBV27 and TRBJ2-7, with D unclear. Trimming shortened V by 5 bases and J by 4 bases, and 15 bases separated the two germline ends. The CDR3 runs to 14 residues. Germline-derived CDR1 and CDR2 are MNHEY and SMNVEV (reference sequence). CDR3 sequence reads: CASSPPADRYEQYF. CDR3 DNA: TGTGCCAGCAGTCCCCCGGCGGATAGGTACGAGCAGTACTTC.

This clone has only one observation. This chain uses TRBV6-6 with TRBJ2-5, with D maybe TRBD2 (6 bases). Germline V gene lookup returns CDR1 MNHNY and CDR2 SVGAGI (reference sequence). The CDR3 covers 15 residues. V gave up 2 bases and J gave up 5 bases, with 15 bases separating them. Written as DNA, the CDR3 is TGTGCCAGCAGTTACCCGCTAGCGTTAGGGGAGACCCAGTACTTC. As protein: CASSYPLALGETQYF.

This chain links TRBV5-1 with TRBJ2-3; 7 bases align to TRBD1. J was trimmed by 6 bases and V by 0 bases; bases with no gene match: 10. This CDR3 spans 16 amino acids. Germline lookup yields CDR1 SGHRS and CDR2 YFSETQ. DNA for the CDR3: TGCGCCAGCAGCTTGGAAGCGACAGGGACGTCTGATACGCAGTATTTT. Residues: CASSLEATGTSDTQYF.

By frequency in the sample, this clone is large. In nucleotides, the CDR3 is TGTGCCAGCAGTTTATCCGGGTATTCTCCCTACGAGCAGTACTTC. This codes for CASSLSGYSPYEQYF. The V and J genes are TRBV27 and TRBJ2-7, with D hard to call. The germline V gene has CDR1 MNHEY and CDR2 SMNVEV (reference sequence). The CDR3 has 15 residues. With 0 bases removed from V and 2 bases from J, the gap between germline ends came to 11 bases.

The gene calls are TRBV18 and TRBJ2-2, with D perhaps matching TRBD1 (6 bases). V dropped 6 bases and J dropped 0 bases, with 20 bases sitting between them. The CDR3 is 18 residues long. Germline values: CDR1 KGHSH, CDR2 LQKENI. The CDR3 region has the DNA TGTGCCAGCTCGCGACCGCTGGGACATCTATCGAACACCGGGGAGCTGTTTTTT. Its translation is CASSRPLGHLSNTGELFF.

The CDR3 DNA reads TGTGCCACCTCGAGCAGGGGGGTTGGCGAACAAGAGACCCAGTACTTC. Translated: CATSSRGVGEQETQYF. This chain connects TRBV10-3 to TRBJ2-5; D may be TRBD1 (7 bases). CDR1 is ENHRY, CDR2 SYGVKD, per germline. Trimming shortened V by 10 bases and J by 2 bases, and 23 bases separated the two germline ends. This CDR3 contains 16 residues.